The 14 T cell receptor beta chains given below trace back to one sample, sequenced in a study of shared clonotypes between healthy human individuals. Sequenced by immunoSEQ multiplex PCR; TCRdb stores in-frame clones only, minus some. The data contain hundreds of thousands of clones, more than 70% of them singletons. What was sequenced was memory CD4+ T cells sorted from blood. Subset specified: CD45RA-negative fraction. These receptors all stem from a woman between 25 and 40 years old in good health.

The V gene is TRBV7-2, the J gene TRBJ2-5; tentatively, D is TRBD1 (5 bases). Trimming pared 3 bases from V and 5 bases from J, leaving 13 bases between. This CDR3 has 14 amino acids. CDR1 is SGHTA and CDR2 is FQGNSA in the germline V gene. The DNA of the CDR3 is TGTGCCAGCAGCTTCTCTCAGGGTGGGGAGACCCAGTACTTC. As protein: CASSFSQGGETQYF.

The chain's CDR3 is CSVDGGGAQETQYF. The DNA for the CDR3 is TGCAGCGTTGACGGGGGCGGAGCACAAGAGACCCAGTACTTC. V gene TRBV29-1 combines with J gene TRBJ2-5, with D perhaps given as TRBD1 or TRBD2 (6 bases each). Trimming cost V 3 bases and J 2 bases, with 13 bases left between them. Germline V gives CDR1 SQVTM, CDR2 ANQGSEA. The CDR3 contains 14 residues.

A few counts support this clone. This chain joins TRBV7-9 and TRBJ1-1, with 8 bases matching TRBD1. Losses at the gene ends were 5 bases for V and 3 bases for J; bases not matched to a gene: 8. The CDR3 is made up of 15 amino acids. Germline V gene sequence: CDR1 SEHNR, CDR2 FQNEAQ (reference sequence). The chain's CDR3 is CASSHQTGVDTEAFF. The CDR3 DNA sequence: TGTGCCAGCAGCCATCAGACAGGGGTTGACACTGAAGCTTTCTTT.

V is TRBV11-2 and J is TRBJ1-1; possibly TRBD1 for D (6 bases). This CDR3 contains 15 residues. The ends were cut back, 7 bases at V and 6 bases at J, with 21 bases in the middle. Looked up from germline, CDR1 is SGHAT and CDR2 is FQNNGV. This CDR3 is CASTQYGGPVAEAFF. The CDR3 coding sequence is TGTGCCAGCACCCAATACGGGGGGCCTGTGGCTGAAGCTTTCTTT.

This clone has just one count. The rearrangement links TRBV14 to TRBJ2-1, with D unclear. CDR3 length equals 11 residues. CDR1 SGHDN and CDR2 FVKESK come from the germline V gene. Trimming left V 1 base short and J 15 bases short, with 10 bases between. CDR3 sequence (DNA): TGTGCCAGCAGCCAAGGTCCGGTGGGGTTCTTC. It encodes CASSQGPVGFF.

The V call is TRBV5-1, the J call TRBJ2-3; D is uncertain. The V end lost 4 bases, the J end lost 5 bases, and 20 bases lay between the germline ends. Germline lookup yields CDR1 SGHRS and CDR2 YFSETQ. The length of the CDR3 is 16 residues. The CDR3 bases are TGCGCCAGCAGCCCCCGGCCGGCAGACACACGAGATACGCAGTATTTT. This translates into CASSPRPADTRDTQYF. The full variable domain, in which reference TRBV5-1 and TRBJ2-3 provide the parts outside the CDR3, is KAGVTQTPRYLIKTRGQQVTLSCSPISGHRSVSWYQQTPGQGLQFLFEYFSETQRNKGNFPGRFSGRQFSNSRSEMNVSTLELGDSALYLCASSPRPADTRDTQYFGPGTRLTVL.

This chain connects TRBV11-3 to TRBJ2-4, with D uncertain. Trimming stripped 5 bases from V and 7 bases from J, with 15 bases between. Germline lookup yields CDR1 SGHNT and CDR2 YENEEA. The CDR3 runs to 14 residues. The CDR3 reads CASSPPPDMNIQYF. The CDR3 DNA reads TGTGCCAGCAGCCCTCCGCCCGATATGAACATTCAGTACTTC.

The CDR3 DNA is TGTGCCAGTAGTTCTCCGGGACTCAGCTCCTACAATGAGCAGTTCTTC. Protein sequence: CASSSPGLSSYNEQFF. The chain recombines TRBV19 with TRBJ2-1; tentatively, D is TRBD2 (6 bases). V lost 5 bases and J lost 0, with 14 bases in between. In germline, CDR1 is LNHDA, CDR2 SQIVND (reference sequence). The CDR3 sequence is 16 residues long.

A few counts support this clone. This chain links TRBV30 with TRBJ1-5; D ambiguous. The germline V gene encodes CDR1 GTSNPN and CDR2 SVGIG (reference sequence). The CDR3 is 12 residues long. With 7 bases removed from V and 4 bases from J, the gap between germline ends came to 11 bases. The CDR3 region is CASDGGNQPQHF. CDR3 sequence (DNA): TGTGCCTCGGACGGCGGTAATCAGCCCCAGCATTTT.

This clone was found once. This chain connects TRBV7-2 to TRBJ2-7; D is possibly TRBD2 (6 bases). The germline gives CDR1 SGHTA, CDR2 FQGNSA. CDR3 size: 13 residues. V lost 6 bases and J lost 3, with 12 bases in between. The CDR3 here is CASRGLVSYEQYF. The CDR3 nucleotides read TGTGCCAGCAGGGGACTCGTGAGCTACGAGCAGTACTTC.

The chain carries TRBV7-7 and TRBJ2-2, with 8 bases fitting TRBD1. Germline V gives CDR1 SSHAT, CDR2 FNYEAQ (reference sequence). The CDR3 totals 15 residues. Trimming cost V 5 bases and J 1 base; bases outside gene matches: 3. DNA for the CDR3: TGTGCCAGCAGCCAGGGGGCAGTGAACACCGGGGAGCTGTTTTTT. This translates into CASSQGAVNTGELFF. Filled out from reference TRBV7-7 and TRBJ2-2, the complete variable domain reads GAGVSQSPRYKVTKRGQDVTLRCDPISSHATLYWYQQALGQGPEFLTYFNYEAQPDKSGLPSDRFSAERPEGSISTLTIQRTEQRDSAMYRCASSQGAVNTGELFFGEGSRLTVL.

This sequence joins TRBV5-4 and TRBJ1-3; maybe TRBD1 (5 bases). V lost 2 bases to trimming and J lost 4 bases, with 13 bases between them. This CDR3 contains 15 residues. Germline V gene sequence: CDR1 SGHNT, CDR2 YYREEE (reference sequence). DNA for the CDR3: TGTGCCAGCAGCTTTGGGGGTTCTTGGGGAAACACCATATATTTT. As protein: CASSFGGSWGNTIYF. The full variable domain, rest sourced from reference TRBV5-4 and TRBJ1-3, is ETGVTQSPTHLIKTRGQQVTLRCSSQSGHNTVSWYQQALGQGPQFIFQYYREEENGRGNFPPRFSGLQFPNYSSELNVNALELDDSALYLCASSFGGSWGNTIYFGEGSWLTVV.

This clone came up once. This chain joins TRBV5-1 and TRBJ1-1; perhaps TRBD1 as D (5 bases). Germline V lookup: CDR1 SGHRS, CDR2 YFSETQ. Trimming took 2 bases from V and 3 from J, leaving 11 bases between them. The CDR3 has 14 amino acids. This CDR3 is CASSLPGPDTEAFF. CDR3 in DNA: TGCGCCAGCAGCTTACCGGGACCCGACACTGAAGCTTTCTTT.

The chain recombines TRBV14 with TRBJ2-1, with unresolved D. The germline V and J ends were trimmed by 1 base and 4 bases, with 11 bases remaining between them. This CDR3 is 15 amino acids long. The germline V gene encodes CDR1 SGHDN and CDR2 FVKESK. The CDR3 protein is CASSQGTGAYNEQFF. CDR3 DNA sequence: TGTGCCAGCAGCCAAGGGACCGGAGCTTACAATGAGCAGTTCTTC.